These T cell receptor beta chains were read from a single sample in a study of human T cells and chemical hapten exposure. One entry per CDR3 protein results from TCRdb running MiXCR on the RACE reads. The sample holds just over 350,000 distinct CDR3 sequences; roughly 6.3% are singletons and the top ten take around 6.1%. The material was whole blood, obtained in connection with sensitization to the hapten diphenylcyclopropenone (DPC). The receptors stem from a woman between 18 and 30 years old with alopecia areata. Some clones in this sample may be carry-over from other donors' samples. Each CDR3 is given with its conserved first and last residue. Each record gives: J gene, D gene, clone size, V gene, CDR3 protein, CDR3 DNA. A D gene is named only where the DNA matches it firmly. The listing skips clone size in some rows; elsewhere it reads once, few, many or a size class.

>TRBJ2-5|-|many|TRBV29-1
CSVEDYRGTYQETQYF
TGCAGCGTTGAAGATTACCGGGGGACCTACCAAGAGACCCAGTACTTC
>TRBJ2-5|TRBD2|many|TRBV3-1
CASSQPGGQETQYF
TGTGCCAGCAGCCAACCGGGGGGGCAAGAGACCCAGTACTTC
>TRBJ2-1|-|few|TRBV7-3
CASSLAPNSYNEQFF
TGTGCCAGCAGCTTAGCGCCAAACTCCTACAATGAGCAGTTCTTC
>TRBJ1-1|-|few|TRBV18
CASSPIGTQNTEAFF
TGTGCCAGCTCACCTATAGGGACCCAGAACACTGAAGCTTTCTTT
>TRBJ2-3|TRBD1|-|TRBV7-8
CASSSGQAKLTDTQYF
TGTGCCAGCAGCTCGGGACAGGCGAAACTAACAGATACGCAGTATTTT
>TRBJ1-4|-|few|TRBV6-5
CASSYQDSGRQEKLFF
TGTGCCAGCAGTTACCAGGATTCCGGGAGACAAGAAAAACTGTTTTTT
>TRBJ2-5|-|few|TRBV4-2
CASSGGQTPETQYF
TGTGCCAGCAGCGGGGGGCAGACCCCAGAGACCCAGTACTTC
>TRBJ1-1|TRBD1|many|TRBV9
CASSVTGGRGTEAFF
TGTGCCAGCAGCGTGACAGGGGGACGGGGCACTGAAGCTTTCTTT
>TRBJ1-2|TRBD1|few|TRBV3-1
CASSQARDSYGYTF
TGTGCCAGCAGCCAAGCCCGGGACAGCTATGGCTACACCTTC
>TRBJ1-2|-|few|TRBV3-1
CASSQAGRNYGYTF
TGTGCCAGCAGCCAAGCTGGCAGGAACTATGGCTACACCTTC
>TRBJ2-2|TRBD1|few|TRBV13
CASNERQGPANTGELFF
TGTGCCAGCAACGAGAGACAGGGGCCCGCGAACACCGGGGAGCTGTTTTTT
>TRBJ1-2|TRBD1|many|TRBV5-1
CASSLEGDSYGYTF
TGCGCCAGCAGCTTGGAGGGGGACAGTTATGGCTACACCTTC
>TRBJ1-1|-|many|TRBV12-5
CASGSISGGGSDTEAFF
TGTGCTAGTGGCTCAATCTCGGGGGGAGGCTCGGACACTGAAGCTTTCTTT
>TRBJ1-1|-|many|TRBV29-1
CSVEGNTEAFF
TGCAGCGTTGAGGGAAACACTGAAGCTTTCTTT
>TRBJ2-5|TRBD1|-|TRBV11-2
CASSFGDRQETQYF
TGTGCCAGCAGCTTTGGGGACAGACAAGAGACCCAGTACTTC
>TRBJ1-6|-|many|TRBV5-5
CASRRQGFNSPLHF
TGTGCCAGCAGGCGGCAGGGATTTAATTCACCCCTCCACTTT